What follows are 5 T cell receptor beta chains derived from one specimen sequenced in a study of CD8 T cells in ankylosing spondylitis. TCRdb re-called the 5' RACE reads with MiXCR, one entry per CDR3 protein. Of approximately 220,000 distinct CDR3 sequences in the sample, about a quarter are singletons; the top ten hold 6.6%. Sequenced: blood, either unsorted or a sorted T cell fraction (not recorded which). The receptors derive from a male donor with ankylosing spondylitis or in good health (not recorded which).

The gene calls are TRBV5-1 and TRBJ2-5; the D is unclear. V lost 0 bases, J lost 0 bases, and 6 bases lay in between. CDR3 length: 14 residues. Germline V gene sequence: CDR1 SGHRS, CDR2 YFSETQ. The CDR3 nucleotides are TGCGCCAGCAGCTTGGCTACATACCAAGAGACCCAGTACTTC. Protein product: CASSLATYQETQYF.

This rearrangement joins TRBV12-3 or TRBV12-4 to TRBJ2-2; unclear D gene. The ends were cut back, 3 bases at V and 9 bases at J, with 8 bases in the middle. CDR3 size: 12 residues. The CDR3 here is CASSFARRELFF. The CDR3 DNA sequence: TGTGCCAGCAGTTTCGCCAGGCGGGAGCTGTTTTTT.

This clonotype occurred many times. The chain carries TRBV20-1 and TRBJ2-7; D is unresolved. Deletions cut 6 bases from V and 2 bases from J, with 8 bases between. Germline CDR1 DFQATT, CDR2 SNEGSKA (reference sequence). The CDR3 consists of 11 residues. The CDR3 sequence is CSAHRAYEQYF. The CDR3 nucleotides read TGCAGTGCCCACCGAGCCTACGAGCAGTACTTC.

This clonotype was recorded at least ten times. The chain couples TRBV10-3 to TRBJ2-3; TRBD2 might be the D (5 bases). The ends were cut back, 0 bases at V and 10 bases at J, with 11 bases in the middle. The CDR3 runs to 13 residues. The germline CDR1 and CDR2 sequences are ENHRY and SYGVKD. CDR3: CAISESGKQSQYF. CDR3 nucleotides: TGTGCCATCAGTGAGTCCGGGAAACAATCGCAGTATTTT.

This clonotype was seen only a few times. This rearrangement joins TRBV20-1 to TRBJ1-5; no reliable D call. The CDR3 sequence is 14 residues long. V shed 6 bases and J shed 0 bases, with 12 bases lying between them. The germline CDR1 and CDR2 sequences are DFQATT and SNEGSKA (reference sequence). CDR3 protein: CSAPDRYSNQPQHF. As DNA, the CDR3 is TGCAGTGCCCCGGACCGATATAGCAATCAGCCCCAGCATTTT.